This T cell receptor beta chain stems from a study of CD8+CD57+ T cells in acquired aplastic anemia. Those patients picked for sequencing had displayed CD8+CD57+ cell expansion on flow cytometry. The study profiled TCR beta VDJ and CDR3 using genomic DNA as template. TCRdb re-derived calls from the reads in MiXCR, one entry per CDR3 protein. This sample has hundreds of thousands of distinct CDR3 sequences, with approximately 33% found just once. Germline lookup yields CDR1 MGHDK and CDR2 SYGVNS. V lost 6 bases, J lost 8 bases, and 23 bases lay in between. The CDR3 runs to 17 residues. The rearrangement joins TRBV25-1 to TRBJ1-6, with D possibly TRBD1 on 5 matching bases. The TCR was taken from a human donor with aplastic anemia. Source material: sorted CD4+, CD8+, or CD8+CD57+ T cells (not recorded which) from PBMCs. The chain's CDR3 is CASSQQQGFGPYSPLHF. The CDR3 DNA sequence: TGTGCCAGCAGCCAACAGCAGGGTTTTGGGCCTTATTCACCCCTCCACTTT. Variable domain in full (rest from reference TRBV25-1 and TRBJ1-6): EADIYQTPRYLVIGTGKKITLECSQTMGHDKMYWYQQDPGMELHLIHYSYGVNSTEKGDLSSESTVSRIRTEHFPLTLESARPSHTSQYLCASSQQQGFGPYSPLHFGNGTRLTVT.